Below, 6 T cell receptor beta chains from the same sample are listed, as sequenced in a study of cytomegalovirus exposure and HLA in healthy donors. The PCR employed 60 Vbeta primers together with 13 Jbeta primers. Measured with immunoSEQ multiplex PCR; TCRdb has only the in-frame clones, and not every one. This table has roughly 190,000 clones, 65% to 85% appearing once. The sample comprised PBMCs. The receptors shown here come from a young man in good health and CMV-seronegative.

This clone occurred once. Other nucleotide sequences in the sample specify the same CDR3. The CDR3 DNA is TGTGCCAGCAGGAACCACTCCCGGGACAGGGGGTATTTT. Translation gives CASRNHSRDRGYF. The chain links TRBV6-5 to TRBJ1-3, with 11 bases matching TRBD1. The CDR3 contains 13 residues. V dropped 6 bases and J dropped 16; count of bases not matched to a gene: 11. Germline V gene sequence: CDR1 MNHEY, CDR2 SVGAGI.

The chain uses TRBV5-1 and TRBJ2-5; 7 bases line up with TRBD2. The CDR3 totals 14 residues. V lost 0 bases to trimming and J lost 5 bases; unmatched junction nucleotides: 4. Germline-derived CDR1 and CDR2 are SGHRS and YFSETQ. CDR3 nucleotide sequence: TGCGCCAGCAGCTTGGATGCGGGAGAGGAGACCCAGTACTTC. It is translated as CASSLDAGEETQYF.

The chain recombines TRBV5-1 with TRBJ2-5, with D tentatively TRBD2 (5 bases). The J call may be faulty, since TRBJ2-7 better matches the DNA end. Per the germline V gene, CDR1 is SGHRS and CDR2 is YFSETQ. The CDR3 is 15 amino acids. The CDR3: CASSLGPGTRDEQYF. In nucleotides, the CDR3 is TGCGCCAGCAGCTTGGGACCGGGAACGAGAGACGAGCAGTACTTC.

Only a few counts were recorded for this clone. This chain links TRBV6-5 with TRBJ1-3; D perhaps matches TRBD1 (5 bases). Trimming shortened V by 6 bases and J by 1 base, and 13 bases separated the two germline ends. The V gene's germline CDR1 is MNHEY and CDR2 SVGAGI. This CDR3 comprises 15 residues. Written as DNA, the CDR3 is TGTGCCAGCAGGGCCGACAGTCTTTCTGGAAACACCATATATTTT. Residues: CASRADSLSGNTIYF.

The chain recombines TRBV9 with TRBJ2-3; tentatively, D is TRBD1 (6 bases). Germline loops: CDR1 SGDLS, CDR2 YYNGEE. Trimming removed 4 bases from V and 0 bases from J, with 15 bases in between. The CDR3 is 16 residues long. CDR3 DNA: TGTGCCAGCAGCCCCGATCCAGGGGTTAGCACAGATACGCAGTATTTT. Translation gives CASSPDPGVSTDTQYF.

This chain uses TRBV5-4 with TRBJ2-3; 9 nucleotides line up with TRBD2. V dropped 1 base and J dropped 8; count of bases not matched to a gene: 14. Germline CDR1 and CDR2: SGHNT and YYREEE (reference sequence). CDR3 length: 17 residues. The CDR3 loop reads CASSLQAGGLTGSTQYF. CDR3 nucleotide sequence: TGTGCCAGCAGCTTGCAAGCGGGGGGCCTTACGGGTAGTACGCAGTATTTT.